This is a list of T cell receptor beta chains from one sample in a study of OX40 agonist ivuxolimab in advanced cancers. The data were produced by immunoSEQ multiplex PCR, yet TCRdb's version contains in-frame clones alone and is incomplete. Found here are roughly 70,000 clones, 84% of them singletons; the top ten hold roughly 2%. This material consisted of CD4+ or CD8+ T cells sorted from blood, taken in a trial of the OX40 agonist ivuxolimab. The receptors stem from an adult with an advanced solid tumor such as melanoma, head and neck, liver or kidney cancer. Both conserved end residues are part of each CDR3. Each record gives: V gene, D gene, J gene, clone size, CDR3 DNA, CDR3 protein. A D gene is named only where the DNA matches it firmly. The listing skips clone size in some rows; elsewhere it reads once, few, many or a size class.

v_gene: TRBV11-3; d_gene: TRBD2; j_gene: TRBJ2-7; abundance: few; CDR3nt: TGTGCCAGCAGCCGATTTCCGACTAGCGGGAGGGGCGAGCAGTACTTC; CDR3aa: CASSRFPTSGRGEQYF
v_gene: TRBV7-8; d_gene: .; j_gene: TRBJ1-1; abundance: .; CDR3nt: TGTGCCAGCAGCTTATGGCGGGGCAGGGGTCACACTGAAGCTTTCTTT; CDR3aa: CASSLWRGRGHTEAFF
v_gene: TRBV7-6; d_gene: .; j_gene: TRBJ2-2; abundance: .; CDR3nt: TGTGCCAGCAGCTTATTTGCCGGGGAGCTGTTTTTT; CDR3aa: CASSLFAGELFF
v_gene: TRBV9; d_gene: .; j_gene: TRBJ2-5; abundance: .; CDR3nt: TGTGCCAGCAGCCCCGGGGATCGCCAAGAGACCCAGTACTTC; CDR3aa: CASSPGDRQETQYF
v_gene: TRBV4-3; d_gene: TRBD2; j_gene: TRBJ2-2; abundance: .; CDR3nt: TGCGCCAGCAGCCCCCACGGGAGGGGGAACACCGGGGAGCTGTTTTTT; CDR3aa: CASSPHGRGNTGELFF
v_gene: TRBV6-1; d_gene: .; j_gene: TRBJ1-1; abundance: .; CDR3nt: TGTGCCAGCAGTGTGTGGGGGTCGAACACTGAAGCTTTCTTT; CDR3aa: CASSVWGSNTEAFF
v_gene: TRBV5-1; d_gene: TRBD1; j_gene: TRBJ1-1; abundance: .; CDR3nt: TGCGCCAGCAGCACCGGGACAGGGATGATTGAAGCTTTCTTT; CDR3aa: CASSTGTGMIEAFF
v_gene: TRBV10-2; d_gene: .; j_gene: TRBJ2-7; abundance: once; CDR3nt: TGCGCCAGCAGTGAGGACTACCGGGGCGAGCAGTACTTC; CDR3aa: CASSEDYRGEQYF
v_gene: TRBV7-9; d_gene: TRBD2; j_gene: TRBJ2-4; abundance: .; CDR3nt: TGTGCCAGCAGCTTACCAATCGGGAGCGGGAGTGGGTACATTCAGTACTTC; CDR3aa: CASSLPIGSGSGYIQYF
v_gene: TRBV7-3; d_gene: TRBD2; j_gene: TRBJ2-6; abundance: .; CDR3nt: TGTGCCAGCAGCTTATGGACTAGCGGTGGGGCCAACGTCCTGACTTTC; CDR3aa: CASSLWTSGGANVLTF
v_gene: TRBV7-9; d_gene: TRBD1; j_gene: TRBJ2-3; abundance: .; CDR3nt: TGTGCCAGCAGCCAACAGGGGTCCCCTATCACAGATACGCAGTATTTT; CDR3aa: CASSQQGSPITDTQYF
v_gene: TRBV5-1; d_gene: .; j_gene: TRBJ1-1; abundance: .; CDR3nt: TGCGCCAGCAGCTCCGAGACAGGATTGGGGACTGAAGCTTTCTTT; CDR3aa: CASSSETGLGTEAFF
v_gene: TRBV4-2; d_gene: TRBD2; j_gene: TRBJ2-7; abundance: .; CDR3nt: TGTACCAGCAGCCAATCAATTAGCGGGTACTCCTACGAGCAGTACTTC; CDR3aa: CTSSQSISGYSYEQYF
v_gene: TRBV2; d_gene: .; j_gene: TRBJ1-4; abundance: once; CDR3nt: TGTGCCAGCGCGACAGATACTAATGAAAAACTGTTTTTT; CDR3aa: CASATDTNEKLFF
v_gene: TRBV5-4; d_gene: .; j_gene: TRBJ2-3; abundance: .; CDR3nt: TGTGCCAGCAGCTTTCAACATAGCACAGATACGCAGTATTTT; CDR3aa: CASSFQHSTDTQYF
v_gene: TRBV5-5; d_gene: .; j_gene: TRBJ2-5; abundance: few; CDR3nt: TGTGCCAGCAGCCATCAGGACAGACAAGAGACCCAGTACTTC; CDR3aa: CASSHQDRQETQYF
v_gene: TRBV30; d_gene: TRBD2; j_gene: TRBJ2-5; abundance: .; CDR3nt: TGTGCCTGGAGCCGGGAGCTAGCGGGGGGGCCGGAGACCCAGTACTTC; CDR3aa: CAWSRELAGGPETQYF
v_gene: TRBV2; d_gene: .; j_gene: TRBJ1-1; abundance: .; CDR3nt: TGTGCCAGCAGGGCCCAGGAGAGCATGAACACTGAAGCTTTCTTT; CDR3aa: CASRAQESMNTEAFF
v_gene: TRBV11-2; d_gene: .; j_gene: TRBJ2-1; abundance: .; CDR3nt: TGTGCCAGCAGCTTAGGGGGACGCCACAATGAGCAGTTCTTC; CDR3aa: CASSLGGRHNEQFF
v_gene: TRBV7-2; d_gene: .; j_gene: TRBJ1-1; abundance: once; CDR3nt: TGTGCCAGCAGCCCGGACAGAATGAACACTGAAGCTTTCTTT; CDR3aa: CASSPDRMNTEAFF
v_gene: TRBV7-6; d_gene: TRBD2; j_gene: TRBJ2-1; abundance: .; CDR3nt: TGTGCCAGCAGCTTATCGGGCGGGAGGGCCTTCGGCAATGAGCAGTTCTTC; CDR3aa: CASSLSGGRAFGNEQFF
v_gene: TRBV10-2; d_gene: .; j_gene: TRBJ2-2; abundance: .; CDR3nt: TGCGCCAGCAGTGTCGGGGCCGGGGAGCTGTTTTTT; CDR3aa: CASSVGAGELFF
v_gene: TRBV7-6; d_gene: TRBD2; j_gene: TRBJ2-1; abundance: .; CDR3nt: TGTGCCAGCAGCTTAGTTGCTAGCGGGAGGGCGGAGCAGTTCTTC; CDR3aa: CASSLVASGRAEQFF
v_gene: TRBV9; d_gene: .; j_gene: TRBJ2-1; abundance: .; CDR3nt: TGTGCCAGCAGCGTAGGATTGGCGGGCGAATATGAGCAGTTCTTC; CDR3aa: CASSVGLAGEYEQFF
v_gene: TRBV28; d_gene: .; j_gene: TRBJ2-7; abundance: .; CDR3nt: TGTGCCAGCAGTACTACGCAGGGTCTAACCTACGAGCAGTACTTC; CDR3aa: CASSTTQGLTYEQYF
v_gene: TRBV29-1; d_gene: TRBD1; j_gene: TRBJ2-5; abundance: .; CDR3nt: TGCAGCGTTGAAGATACAGGGGGCCAAGAGACCCAGTACTTC; CDR3aa: CSVEDTGGQETQYF
v_gene: TRBV7-7; d_gene: .; j_gene: TRBJ2-5; abundance: .; CDR3nt: TGTGCCAGCAGCCCTCCGACAGCGTACCAAGAGACCCAGTACTTC; CDR3aa: CASSPPTAYQETQYF
v_gene: TRBV6-5; d_gene: .; j_gene: TRBJ1-2; abundance: once; CDR3nt: TGTGCCAGCAGTTACAGAGGGGACCGAAGATTATACACCTTC; CDR3aa: CASSYRGDRRLYTF
v_gene: TRBV4-2; d_gene: .; j_gene: TRBJ1-1; abundance: .; CDR3nt: TGTGCCAGCAGCCAAGAATCTGAGGTGAACACTGAAGCTTTCTTT; CDR3aa: CASSQESEVNTEAFF
v_gene: TRBV6-6; d_gene: TRBD1; j_gene: TRBJ1-1; abundance: few; CDR3nt: TGTGCCAGCAGCCGGGGGACAGGGAAGAACACTGAAGCTTTCTTT; CDR3aa: CASSRGTGKNTEAFF
v_gene: TRBV30; d_gene: .; j_gene: TRBJ1-2; abundance: .; CDR3nt: TGTGCCTGGAAACGGGGAGACTATGGCTACACCTTC; CDR3aa: CAWKRGDYGYTF
v_gene: TRBV7-9; d_gene: .; j_gene: TRBJ1-3; abundance: .; CDR3nt: TGTGCCAGCAGCTTATTCTACTCTGGAAACACCATATATTTT; CDR3aa: CASSLFYSGNTIYF
v_gene: TRBV7-2; d_gene: .; j_gene: TRBJ1-2; abundance: .; CDR3nt: TGTGCCAGCAGCTTAGGGTATGCAGGGGCCTATGGCTACACCTTC; CDR3aa: CASSLGYAGAYGYTF
v_gene: TRBV7-2; d_gene: TRBD1; j_gene: TRBJ1-2; abundance: .; CDR3nt: TGTGCCAGCAGCACCCCGGGGACAGGTCGTGACTACACCTTC; CDR3aa: CASSTPGTGRDYTF
v_gene: TRBV6-6; d_gene: .; j_gene: TRBJ2-3; abundance: .; CDR3nt: TGTGCCAGCAGTTGGTCGGACCGAGAGGGTACAGATACGCAGTATTTT; CDR3aa: CASSWSDREGTDTQYF
v_gene: TRBV7-3; d_gene: .; j_gene: TRBJ2-2; abundance: .; CDR3nt: TGTGCCAGCAGCCCCGCGGGGGCTGGGTCCGGGGAGCTGTTTTTT; CDR3aa: CASSPAGAGSGELFF
v_gene: TRBV4-3; d_gene: .; j_gene: TRBJ1-5; abundance: .; CDR3nt: TGCGCCAGCAGCCGAACCCGGGCGGGGGACGGTAATTTTCAGCCCCAGCATTTT; CDR3aa: CASSRTRAGDGNFQPQHF